The entry below gives a single TCR beta chain sequence along with its context. The data stem from a study of control samples from healthy donors and cancer patients. Generated by immunoSEQ multiplex PCR, the TCRdb table keeps only in-frame clones and is missing some. The sample yields about 230,000 clones, approximately 80% seen once. The junction had 2 bases not matched to a gene; V was cut back by 6 bases and J by 5 bases. This CDR3 comprises 11 residues. Germline V gene data show CDR1 as SQVTM and CDR2 as ANQGSEA. The sample taken for sequencing was PBMCs. This TCR was recovered from a woman between 55 and 75 years old with lung cancer. V is TRBV29-1 and J is TRBJ2-3; TRBD1 agrees at 7 bases. CDR3 loop: CSVDRQDTQYF. The CDR3 DNA is TGCAGCGTGGACAGGCAAGATACGCAGTATTTT.